This TCR beta chain comes out of a study of control samples from healthy donors and cancer patients. This table comes from immunoSEQ multiplex PCR, and its TCRdb copy is limited to in-frame clones, with some not included. The data hold 100,000 to 150,000 clones, with about nine tenths observed a single time. V shed 4 bases and J shed 3 bases, with 9 bases lying between them. Germline CDR1 reads MDHEN; CDR2 reads SYDVKM. The CDR3 runs 13 residues. The sequencing sample was made of PBMCs. This sequence originates from a man in his forties or fifties with head and neck cancer. The chain joins TRBV28 to TRBJ1-1, with no clear D. In nucleotides, the CDR3 is TGTGCCAGCAGTTCCCGGCCCTACACTGAAGCTTTCTTT. Translated: CASSSRPYTEAFF. The whole variable domain, filled in from reference TRBV28 and TRBJ1-1, reads DVKVTQSSRYLVKRTGEKVFLECVQDMDHENMFWYRQDPGLGLRLIYFSYDVKMKEKGDIPEGYSVSREKKERFSLILESASTNQTSMYLCASSSRPYTEAFFGQGTRLTVV.